This T cell receptor (beta chain) was profiled in a study of response to subunit inactivated influenza vaccine. Study-level findings and limits: Authors proposed each seasonal influenza vaccination draws in few new T cells.

About this clonotype: Its antigen is undetermined.

MiXCR, applied by TCRdb to the RT-PCR reads, yields one record per CDR3 protein. Of about 780,000 distinct CDR3 sequences in the sample, approximately 17% were seen once. The trim removed 7 bases at V and 5 bases at J, leaving 9 bases unmatched. CDR3 length: 15 residues. Germline CDR1 reads SNHLY; CDR2 reads FYNNEI. The receptor was isolated from a man between 45 and 60 years old who received an inactivated influenza vaccine. The chain joins TRBV2 to TRBJ2-5; 11 nucleotides align to TRBD2. This material consisted of PBMCs from blood, taken more than 4 days after vaccination. CDR3 in DNA: TGTGCCAGCAATCCCTCTAGCGGGAGGATGGAGACCCAGTACTTC. Translation: CASNPSSGRMETQYF.